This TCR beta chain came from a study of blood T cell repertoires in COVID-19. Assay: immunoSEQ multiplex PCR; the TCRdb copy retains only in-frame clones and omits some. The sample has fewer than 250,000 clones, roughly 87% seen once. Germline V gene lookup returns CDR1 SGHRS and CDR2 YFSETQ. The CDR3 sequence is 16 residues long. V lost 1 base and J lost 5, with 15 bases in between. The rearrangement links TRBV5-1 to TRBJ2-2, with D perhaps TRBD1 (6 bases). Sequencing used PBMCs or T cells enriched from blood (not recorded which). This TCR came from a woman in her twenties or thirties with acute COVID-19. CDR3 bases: TGCGCCAGCAGCTTGATACCAGGGGCGCCAACCGGGGAGCTGTTTTTT. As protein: CASSLIPGAPTGELFF.